The clone carrying this TCR beta chain came up once. What it binds is unknown. The donors were members of the validation cohort, which comprised roughly 130 subjects and was separate from the first cohort of 670 or so subjects. The repertoire was sequenced with immunoSEQ multiplex PCR; TCRdb's copy has only in-frame clones and lacks some. The sample shows roughly 180,000 clones, roughly 86% of them seen only once. Trimming left V 6 bases short and J 3 bases short, with 17 bases between. Per the germline V gene, CDR1 is SGHAT and CDR2 is FQNNGV. The CDR3 consists of 15 residues. The sample is drawn from a study of cytomegalovirus exposure and HLA in healthy donors. Overall study results and limits: The study designated about 160 TCR beta chains cytomegalovirus-associated. In the 95 to 150 validation repertoires, roughly 94% of cluster scores exceeded 0, per a later analysis. Reported performance of the classifier showed diagnosis of cytomegalovirus status with high specificity and sensitivity.

This chain connects TRBV11-2 to TRBJ2-5; no clear D gene. This receptor was obtained from a man under 40 in good health and CMV-seropositive. Sequences were obtained from PBMCs. Written as DNA, the CDR3 is TGTGCCAGCAGTGTGAACAGAGCCCCCAAAGAGACCCAGTACTTC. Amino acid sequence: CASSVNRAPKETQYF.